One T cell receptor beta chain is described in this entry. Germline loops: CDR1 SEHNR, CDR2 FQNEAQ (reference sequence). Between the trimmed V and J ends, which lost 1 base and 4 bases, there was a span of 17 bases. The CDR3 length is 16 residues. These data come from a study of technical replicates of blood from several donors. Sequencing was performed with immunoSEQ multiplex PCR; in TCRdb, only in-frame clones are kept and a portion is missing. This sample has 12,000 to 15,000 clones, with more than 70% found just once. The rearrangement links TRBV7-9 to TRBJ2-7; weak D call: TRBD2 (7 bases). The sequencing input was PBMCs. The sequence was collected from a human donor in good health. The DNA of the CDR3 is TGTGCCAGCAGCTTAGGGGGGGCGGGAGTTTTGTACGAGCAGTACTTC. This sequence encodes CASSLGGAGVLYEQYF.